One sample yielded the 18 T cell receptor beta chains listed below, sequenced in a study of T cells in Graves' hyperthyroidism and ophthalmopathy. Using RNA transcripts as the source, TCR beta CDR3 regions were amplified. The TCR CDR3 was amplified in a first-round RT-PCR using the HTBI primer set. One entry per CDR3 protein results from TCRdb running MiXCR on the multiplex PCR reads. Among approximately 560,000 distinct CDR3 sequences listed, about half were seen once. Sample: peripheral blood or thyroid tissue (not recorded which). These receptors originate from a woman aged 18-29 years with Graves' hyperthyroidism.

Worth noting for this clonotype: It may be a read error: a sequence one base away is much more abundant. The chain has TRBV7-9 and TRBJ1-1, with D possibly TRBD1 on 5 matching bases. The CDR3 spans 16 residues. Germline CDR1 is SEHNR and CDR2 is FQNEAQ (reference sequence). Trimming left V 5 bases short and J 1 base short, with 17 bases between. CDR3 region: CASSPFKAGTNTEAFF. DNA of the CDR3: TGTGCCAGCAGCCCCTTTAAGGCAGGGACGAACACTGAAGCTTTCTTT.

This rearrangement joins TRBV6-5 to TRBJ2-7, with a possible D match to TRBD1 (6 bases). This CDR3 has 13 residues. Germline V gene data show CDR1 as MNHEY and CDR2 as SVGAGI. V lost 2 bases, J lost 3 bases, and 8 bases lay in between. The CDR3 nucleotides are TGTGCCAGCAGTTACGGACAGTACTACGAGCAGTACTTC. Its translation is CASSYGQYYEQYF.

On this clonotype: A junction end diverges from the germline sequence, so it may reflect a read error. In DNA form, the CDR3 reads TGCGCCAGCAGCCAGGGGACAGGGTCTGATGGGGCCAACGTCCTGACTTTC. Translated, it gives CASSQGTGSDGANVLTF. V gene TRBV11-2 combines with J gene TRBJ2-6; 9 nucleotides match TRBD1. Germline CDR1 reads SGHAT; CDR2 reads FQNNGV. The CDR3 consists of 17 residues.

This chain connects TRBV5-1 to TRBJ1-1; D may be TRBD1 (5 bases). Germline V CDR1 and CDR2: SGHRS, YFSETQ. The CDR3 covers 16 residues. Between the trimmed V and J ends, which lost 4 bases and 0 bases, there was a span of 16 bases. The CDR3 DNA is TGCGCCAGCAGCCATGGACATTTTGCAATGAACACTGAAGCTTTCTTT. It is translated as CASSHGHFAMNTEAFF.

The chain is built from TRBV10-3 and TRBJ1-3; tentative D call: TRBD1 (6 bases). Germline CDR1 ENHRY, CDR2 SYGVKD. The CDR3 spans 16 residues. Trimming pared 5 bases from V and 3 bases from J, leaving 17 bases between. The CDR3 nucleotides are TGTGCCATCAGTAAGACGGACAGTCCGAATGGAAACACCATATATTTT. Translating it yields CAISKTDSPNGNTIYF.

This clonotype was counted ten times or more. The CDR3 coding sequence is TGCAGCGTTGGGCAGGGCGGCTACACCTTC. Protein sequence: CSVGQGGYTF. V usage is TRBV29-1 and J usage is TRBJ1-2; possible D gene TRBD1, 5 bases. CDR3 size: 10 residues. The germline V gene encodes CDR1 SQVTM and CDR2 ANQGSEA. V was trimmed by 4 bases and J by 8 bases, leaving 8 bases between them.

This clonotype has ten or more counts. The chain employs TRBV29-1 and TRBJ2-5; D is perhaps TRBD1 (5 bases). CDR3 length equals 14 residues. The germline CDR1 and CDR2 sequences are SQVTM and ANQGSEA. V shed 1 base and J shed 5 bases, with 14 bases lying between them. The CDR3 spells CSVEGRQGGETQYF. The DNA of the CDR3 is TGCAGCGTTGAAGGACGTCAGGGTGGGGAGACCCAGTACTTC.

In its sample, this clonotype was seen a few times. This sequence joins TRBV19 and TRBJ2-7; 7 bases are a match to TRBD1. The CDR3 runs 15 residues. V lost 5 bases to trimming and J lost 5 bases; unmatched junction nucleotides: 12. In germline, CDR1 is LNHDA, CDR2 SQIVND (reference sequence). The CDR3 DNA reads TGTGCCAGTAGTTCACACGGGACAGTGAGGAACGAGCAGTACTTC. Encoded protein: CASSSHGTVRNEQYF. Drawing the rest from reference TRBV19 and TRBJ2-7, the complete variable domain is DGGITQSPKYLFRKEGQNVTLSCEQNLNHDAMYWYRQDPGQGLRLIYYSQIVNDFQKGDIAEGYSVSREKKESFPLTVTSAQKNPTAFYLCASSSHGTVRNEQYFGPGTRLTVT.

Concerning this clonotype itself: One end of the junction varies from germline; a read error may be responsible. This chain connects TRBV5-1 to TRBJ1-2; TRBD1 aligns across 8 bases. The CDR3 sequence is 14 residues long. Germline CDR1 SGHRS, CDR2 YFSETQ. CDR3 amino acids: CASSGGQAVHGFTF. The CDR3 DNA follows: TGCGCCAGCAGCGGGGGACAGGCCGTCCATGGCTTCACCTTC.

This clonotype was counted once. This chain connects TRBV12-3 or TRBV12-4 to TRBJ1-2, with a tentative D call TRBD1 (6 bases). This CDR3 spans 13 amino acids. Trimming took off 5 bases at V and 4 bases at J, with 11 bases between the two ends. CDR3 sequence reads: CASSVRQAYGYTF. The CDR3, as DNA: TGTGCCAGCAGTGTTAGACAGGCCTATGGCTACACCTTC.

At least ten counts were recorded for this clonotype. The chain employs TRBV29-1 and TRBJ2-7; D not resolved. The CDR3 loop spans 12 amino acids. Trimming took 7 bases from V and 3 from J, leaving 13 bases between them. Germline lookup yields CDR1 SQVTM and CDR2 ANQGSEA. This CDR3 reads CSAPRLHYEQYF. CDR3 bases: TGCAGCGCTCCGAGGCTTCACTACGAGCAGTACTTC.

This clonotype is a singleton in its sample. This chain joins TRBV15 and TRBJ1-2; D unclear. CDR1 LNHNV and CDR2 YYDKDF come from the germline V gene (reference sequence). With 0 bases removed from V and 8 bases from J, the gap between germline ends came to 10 bases. The CDR3 runs to 13 residues. The CDR3 region has the DNA TGTGCCACCAGCAGAGAAGGATGGGGAGGCTACACCTTC. Amino acids: CATSREGWGGYTF.

The chain is built from TRBV25-1 and TRBJ2-5, with 10 positions matching TRBD1. CDR1 and CDR2 from the germline V gene are MGHDK and SYGVNS. After removal of 8 bases from V and 4 bases from J, the junction contained 4 bases not matched to a gene. The CDR3 spans 13 residues. The DNA of the CDR3 is TGTGCCAGCGGGGACAGGGGTCGAGAGACCCAGTACTTC. It is translated as CASGDRGRETQYF.

V is TRBV7-2 and J is TRBJ1-5; D might be TRBD1 (5 bases). Germline V gene sequence: CDR1 SGHTA, CDR2 FQGNSA. V was cut by 1 base and J by 1 base, with 11 bases left in between. The CDR3 covers 16 residues. CDR3 in DNA: TGTGCCAGCAGCTTAGACGGGGGTGGCAGCAATCAGCCCCAGCATTTT. It is translated as CASSLDGGGSNQPQHF.

This clonotype appeared a few times. The chain is built from TRBV19 and TRBJ1-5; 8 nucleotides match TRBD1. The J segment lost 4 bases and the V segment lost 5 bases, leaving 7 bases of the junction unmatched. CDR1 and CDR2 from the germline V gene are LNHDA and SQIVND (reference sequence). CDR3 length: 15 residues. The CDR3: CASSPNDRGNQPQHF. For the CDR3, the DNA is TGTGCCAGTAGTCCGAACGACAGGGGTAATCAGCCCCAGCATTTT.

A single count supports this clonotype. The chain employs TRBV14 and TRBJ1-1; a weak D match, TRBD1 (5 bases). The ends were cut back, 1 base at V and 3 bases at J, with 21 bases in the middle. Per germline, CDR1 SGHDN and CDR2 FVKESK. The CDR3 contains 18 residues. The CDR3 nucleotides are TGTGCCAGCAGCCAAGCCGTCGCAGGGAGGGGATGGGACACTGAAGCTTTCTTT. As protein: CASSQAVAGRGWDTEAFF.

This clonotype was detected only once. The chain is built from TRBV27 and TRBJ1-1; D is unclear. Germline lookup yields CDR1 MNHEY and CDR2 SMNVEV (reference sequence). V lost 6 bases and J lost 3, with 14 bases in between. The CDR3 contains 14 residues. The CDR3, as DNA: TGTGCCAGCAGCCACCCCGGAAGGCACACTGAAGCTTTCTTT. Protein sequence: CASSHPGRHTEAFF.

This chain joins TRBV7-9 and TRBJ2-7, with D perhaps TRBD1 (5 bases). Trimming removed 5 bases from V and 9 bases from J, with 8 bases in between. CDR1 and CDR2 from the germline V gene are SEHNR and FQNEAQ (reference sequence). The CDR3 runs 10 residues. CDR3 amino acids: CASSGAGQYF. CDR3 nucleotides: TGTGCCAGCAGCGGGGCCGGGCAGTACTTC.